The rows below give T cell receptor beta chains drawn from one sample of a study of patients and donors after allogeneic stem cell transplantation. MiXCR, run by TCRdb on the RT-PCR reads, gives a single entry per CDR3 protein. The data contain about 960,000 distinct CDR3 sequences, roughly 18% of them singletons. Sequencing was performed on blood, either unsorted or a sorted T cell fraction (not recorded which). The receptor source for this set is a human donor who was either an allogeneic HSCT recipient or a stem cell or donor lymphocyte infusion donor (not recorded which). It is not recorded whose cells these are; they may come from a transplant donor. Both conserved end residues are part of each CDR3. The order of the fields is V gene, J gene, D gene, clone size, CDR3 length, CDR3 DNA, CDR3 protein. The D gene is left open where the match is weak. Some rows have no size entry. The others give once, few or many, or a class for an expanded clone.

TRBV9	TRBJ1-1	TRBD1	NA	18	TGTGCCAGCAGCGTAGCCCGGGACAGGGGTGGTTCGGACACTGAAGCTTTCTTT	CASSVARDRGGSDTEAFF
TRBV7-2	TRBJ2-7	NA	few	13	TGTGCCAGTTCGAGACTCCTTAGCTACGAGCAGTACTTC	CASSRLLSYEQYF
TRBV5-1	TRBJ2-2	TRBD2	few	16	TGCGCCAGCAGCTACCAGACTAGCCTCCCCACCGGGGAGCTGTTTTTT	CASSYQTSLPTGELFF
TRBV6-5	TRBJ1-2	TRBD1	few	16	TGTGCCAGCAGTTACTCGGACCGGGACAGGGAATATGGCTACACCTTC	CASSYSDRDREYGYTF
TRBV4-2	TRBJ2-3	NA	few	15	TGTGCCAGCAGCCAAGCGGGTCCCACGGGGGATACGCAGTATTTT	CASSQAGPTGDTQYF
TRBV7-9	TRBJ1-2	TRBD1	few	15	TGTGCCAGCAGCCCATCGGACAGGGATAACTATGGCTACACCTTC	CASSPSDRDNYGYTF
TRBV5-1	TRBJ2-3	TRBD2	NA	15	TGCGCCAGCAGCGCGACTAGCGGGGCCTCAGATACGCAGTATTTT	CASSATSGASDTQYF
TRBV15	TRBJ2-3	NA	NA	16	TGTGCCACCAGCAGAGACGGCAGCCTTAGCACAGATACGCAGTATTTT	CATSRDGSLSTDTQYF
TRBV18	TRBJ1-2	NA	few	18	TGTGCCAGCTCACCACCTGTGTCAGGCCAGAGGATTAACTATGGCTACACCTTC	CASSPPVSGQRINYGYTF
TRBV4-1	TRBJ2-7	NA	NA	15	TGCGCCAACAGCCAAGATGAGGGCACCCCCTACGAGCAGTACTTC	CANSQDEGTPYEQYF
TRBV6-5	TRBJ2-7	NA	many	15	TGTGCCAGCAGCTACGGTGGCAGGGGATGGGACGAGCAGTACTTC	CASSYGGRGWDEQYF
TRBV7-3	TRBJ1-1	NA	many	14	TGTGCCAGCAGCACACAGGGAAAGAACACTGAAGCTTTCTTT	CASSTQGKNTEAFF
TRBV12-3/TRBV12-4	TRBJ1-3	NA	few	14	TGTGCCAGCAGTTTAAGGCGGTTAGGAAACACCATATATTTT	CASSLRRLGNTIYF